This T cell receptor (beta chain) came from a study of cytomegalovirus exposure and HLA in healthy donors. PCR used 60 Vbeta primers and 13 Jbeta primers. Here immunoSEQ multiplex PCR was the method, and the copy in TCRdb shows in-frame clones only, minus some. The sample carries 75,000 to 80,000 clones, about four fifths recorded once. The CDR3 extends over 17 amino acids. Trimming at V came to 2 bases and at J to 2 bases, leaving 5 bases not matched to a gene. The V gene's germline CDR1 is MNHEY and CDR2 SMNVEV (reference sequence). This clone was observed a few times. This sequence originates from a middle-aged woman in good health and CMV-seropositive. The gene calls are TRBV27 and TRBJ2-7; 14 nucleotides align to TRBD2. Sequences were obtained from PBMCs. The CDR3 loop reads CASSLGLAGGYAYEQYF. Written as DNA, the CDR3 is TGTGCCAGCAGTTTAGGACTAGCGGGGGGCTATGCCTACGAGCAGTACTTC.